This T cell receptor beta chain was identified during a study of T cell responses to AZD1222 COVID-19 vaccine. Study observations and caveats: Donors, mostly white British, included more females; clonal diversity was possibly underestimated. Mapped onto spike, vaccine-associated CD4 TCRs spanned it and were dominant at 160-218 and 743-854. Unmutated variant regions are reportedly targeted by nearly half of spike-specific TCRs. Once two AZD1222 doses were given, Spike-specific TCR breadth and depth went up.

Data came from immunoSEQ multiplex PCR; TCRdb stores just in-frame clones and leaves some out. Of 85,000 to 90,000 clones in the sample, about nine tenths were seen once. As for this clone: Its matching antigen is unknown.

The ends lost 4 bases at V and 1 base at J; junction bases unmatched: 10. Germline values: CDR1 MGHRA, CDR2 YSYEKL. The length of the CDR3 is 17 residues. The material sequenced was peripheral blood, taken 28 days after the second AZD1222 dose. The clonotype originates from an adult who received the AZD1222 COVID-19 vaccine. This chain links TRBV4-1 with TRBJ2-1; 7 bases map to TRBD2. The CDR3 reads CASSLRAGVNSYNEQFF. The CDR3, as DNA: TGCGCCAGCAGCCTTCGGGCGGGGGTCAATTCCTACAATGAGCAGTTCTTC.